This T cell receptor (beta chain) was retrieved from a study of T cells in Graves' hyperthyroidism and ophthalmopathy. Study at large: It was at initial diagnosis, before any treatment, that peripheral blood was collected.

Looked up from germline, CDR1 is MDHEN and CDR2 is SYDVKM. V shed 6 bases and J shed 5 bases, with 17 bases lying between them. The CDR3 is 14 amino acids. Ten or more counts support this clonotype. Fresh peripheral blood, more than 8 ml of it, supplied the PBMCs. Amplified TCR beta CDR3 regions came from RNA transcripts. The study used the HTBI primer set for a first-round RT-PCR of the TCR CDR3. TCRdb re-analysed the multiplex PCR reads in MiXCR, keeping a single row per CDR3 protein. The top ten clones hold 15% of a sample with fewer than 350,000 distinct CDR3 sequences, 18% of them seen once. Sample: blood. The receptor was derived from a woman in her thirties or forties with Graves' ophthalmopathy. J is TRBJ2-7 and V is TRBV28; D is perhaps TRBD1 (6 bases). The chain's CDR3 is CASSLPTGSDEQYF. The CDR3 nucleotides read TGTGCCAGCAGCCTACCTACAGGGAGCGACGAGCAGTACTTC.